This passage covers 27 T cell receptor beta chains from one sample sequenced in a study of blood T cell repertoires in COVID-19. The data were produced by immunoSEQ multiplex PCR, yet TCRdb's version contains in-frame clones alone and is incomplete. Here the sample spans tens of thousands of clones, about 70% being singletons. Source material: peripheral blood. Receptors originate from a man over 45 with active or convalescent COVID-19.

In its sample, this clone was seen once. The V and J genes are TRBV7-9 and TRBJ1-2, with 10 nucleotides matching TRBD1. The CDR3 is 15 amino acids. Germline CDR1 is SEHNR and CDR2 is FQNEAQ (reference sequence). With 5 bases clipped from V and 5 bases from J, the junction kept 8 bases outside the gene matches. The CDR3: CASSQGGQGYYGYTF. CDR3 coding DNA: TGTGCCAGCAGCCAAGGGGGACAGGGGTATTATGGCTACACCTTC.

The CDR3 is CASSRRTGFVASPNYGYTF. The CDR3 DNA is TGTGCCAGCAGCCGACGGACAGGATTCGTTGCAAGCCCGAACTATGGCTACACCTTC. This chain joins TRBV7-9 and TRBJ1-2, with 7 bases fitting TRBD1. Germline assignment: CDR1 SEHNR and CDR2 FQNEAQ (reference sequence). The CDR3 is made up of 19 amino acids. Trimming removed 5 bases from V and 2 bases from J; junction bases left unmatched: 20.

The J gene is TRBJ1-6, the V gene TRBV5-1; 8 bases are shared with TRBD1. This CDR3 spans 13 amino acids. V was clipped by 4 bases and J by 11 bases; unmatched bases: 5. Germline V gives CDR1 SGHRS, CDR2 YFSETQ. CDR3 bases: TGCGCCAGCAGCATGGACAGGGCCGCACCCCTCCACTTT. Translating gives CASSMDRAAPLHF. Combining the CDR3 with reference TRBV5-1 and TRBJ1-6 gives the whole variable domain KAGVTQTPRYLIKTRGQQVTLSCSPISGHRSVSWYQQTPGQGLQFLFEYFSETQRNKGNFPGRFSGRQFSNSRSEMNVSTLELGDSALYLCASSMDRAAPLHFGNGTRLTVT.

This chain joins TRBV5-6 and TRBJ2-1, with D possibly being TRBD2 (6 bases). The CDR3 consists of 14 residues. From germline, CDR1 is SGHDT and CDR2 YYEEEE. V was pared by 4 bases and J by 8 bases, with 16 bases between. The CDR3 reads CASSPDPGVDEQFF. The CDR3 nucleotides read TGTGCCAGCAGCCCTGACCCGGGGGTCGATGAGCAGTTCTTC.

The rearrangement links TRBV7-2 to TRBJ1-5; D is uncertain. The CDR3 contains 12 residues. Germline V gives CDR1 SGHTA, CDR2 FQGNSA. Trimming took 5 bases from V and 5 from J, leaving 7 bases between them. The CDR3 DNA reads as TGTGCCAGCAGCCCTCAGGATCAGCCCCAGCATTTT. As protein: CASSPQDQPQHF.

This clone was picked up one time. This CDR3 is CASSQGILAGVQETQYF. The DNA for the CDR3 is TGCGCCAGCAGCCAAGGTATCCTAGCGGGGGTCCAAGAGACCCAGTACTTC. This rearrangement joins TRBV4-1 to TRBJ2-5; the match to TRBD2 covers 10 bases. V lost 1 base and J lost 1; bases outside the gene matches: 6. CDR1 and CDR2 (germline): MGHRA, YSYEKL. The length of the CDR3 is 17 residues.

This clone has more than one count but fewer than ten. The CDR3 coding sequence is TGTGCCAGCAGGGCAGGGTACATGAACACTGAAGCTTTCTTT. It encodes CASRAGYMNTEAFF. This chain joins TRBV6-6 and TRBJ1-1, with a possible D match to TRBD1 (5 bases). Looked up from germline, CDR1 is MNHNY and CDR2 is SVGAGI (reference sequence). The CDR3 runs to 14 residues. V lost 6 bases to trimming and J lost 0 bases, with 11 bases between them.

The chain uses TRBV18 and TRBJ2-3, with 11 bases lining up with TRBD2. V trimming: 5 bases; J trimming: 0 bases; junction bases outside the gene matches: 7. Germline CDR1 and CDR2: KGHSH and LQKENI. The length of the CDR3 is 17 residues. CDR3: CASSSYSSGRSTDTQYF. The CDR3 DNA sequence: TGTGCCAGCTCATCCTATTCTAGCGGGAGGAGCACAGATACGCAGTATTTT.

The CDR3 DNA reads TGCGCCAGCAGCCAGGAGGGCAGGGAGAATGAAAAACTGTTTTTT. Protein product: CASSQEGRENEKLFF. V is TRBV4-1 and J is TRBJ1-4; weak D call: TRBD1 (5 bases). The CDR3 sequence is 15 residues long. Deletions cut 3 bases from V and 5 bases from J, with 13 bases between. Germline CDR1 is MGHRA and CDR2 is YSYEKL.

This CDR3 reads CASRLAVRCPRNTEAFF. In nucleotides, the CDR3 is TGTGCAAGTCGCTTAGCGGTACGCTGTCCGCGGAACACTGAAGCTTTCTTT. The V call is TRBV12-2, the J call TRBJ1-1. TRBV12-2 is recorded as a pseudogene. CDR3 length equals 17 residues.

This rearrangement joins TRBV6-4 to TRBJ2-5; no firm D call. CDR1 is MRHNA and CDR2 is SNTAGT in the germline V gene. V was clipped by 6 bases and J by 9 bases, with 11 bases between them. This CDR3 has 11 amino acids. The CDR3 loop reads CASRVLVPQYF. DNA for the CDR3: TGTGCCAGCAGGGTCCTAGTCCCCCAGTACTTC.

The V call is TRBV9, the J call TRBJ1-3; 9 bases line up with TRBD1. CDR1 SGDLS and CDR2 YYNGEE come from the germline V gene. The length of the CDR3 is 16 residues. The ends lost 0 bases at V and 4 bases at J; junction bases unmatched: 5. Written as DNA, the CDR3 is TGTGCCAGCAGCGTAGTGGGACAGGGTCTAGGAAACACCATATATTTT. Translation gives CASSVVGQGLGNTIYF.

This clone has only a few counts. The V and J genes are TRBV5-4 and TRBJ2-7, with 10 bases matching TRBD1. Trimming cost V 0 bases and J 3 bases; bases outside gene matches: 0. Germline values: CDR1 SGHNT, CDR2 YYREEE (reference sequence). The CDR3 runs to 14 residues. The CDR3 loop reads CASSLGDRGYEQYF. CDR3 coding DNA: TGTGCCAGCAGCTTGGGGGACAGGGGCTACGAGCAGTACTTC.

For the CDR3, the DNA is TGTGCCAGCAGCGTATCAGGACAAGATTCACCCCTCCACTTT. This translates into CASSVSGQDSPLHF. The chain combines TRBV9 with TRBJ1-6, with D possibly matching TRBD1 (5 bases). In germline, CDR1 is SGDLS, CDR2 YYNGEE. CDR3 length equals 14 residues. V dropped 1 base and J dropped 8 bases, with 10 bases sitting between them.

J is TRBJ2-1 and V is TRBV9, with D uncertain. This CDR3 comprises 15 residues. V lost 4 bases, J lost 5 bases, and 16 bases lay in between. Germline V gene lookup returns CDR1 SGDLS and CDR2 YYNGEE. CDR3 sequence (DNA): TGTGCCAGCAGCTTTCTGCCCGGGTTAGACAATGAGCAGTTCTTC. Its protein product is CASSFLPGLDNEQFF.

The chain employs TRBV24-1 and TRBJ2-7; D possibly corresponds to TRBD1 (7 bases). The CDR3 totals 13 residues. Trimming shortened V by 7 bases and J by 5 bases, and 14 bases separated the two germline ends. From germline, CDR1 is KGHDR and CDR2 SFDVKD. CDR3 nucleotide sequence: TGTGCCACCAGGGAGGAGGGGGCGCACGAGCAGTACTTC. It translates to CATREEGAHEQYF.

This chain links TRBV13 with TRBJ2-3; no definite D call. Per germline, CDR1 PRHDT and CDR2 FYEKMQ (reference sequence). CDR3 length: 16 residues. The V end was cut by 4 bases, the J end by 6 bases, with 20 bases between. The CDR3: CASSSSLLGPRDTQYF. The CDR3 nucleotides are TGTGCCAGCAGCTCCTCCCTCCTAGGCCCTCGGGATACGCAGTATTTT.

The CDR3 region is CPPHVGEGVGAFF. Written as DNA, the CDR3 is TGTCCCCCCCATGTGGGGGAGGGGGTGGGAGCTTTCTTT. The rearrangement links TRBV19 to TRBJ1-1; TRBD1 is a possible D gene (6 bases). The CDR3 sequence is 13 residues long. CDR1 and CDR2 (germline): LNHDA, SQIVND (reference sequence).

The CDR3 nucleotides read TGTGCCAGCAGTTCGCAACAGGGCACTGAAGCTTTCTTT. It codes for CASSSQQGTEAFF. The chain employs TRBV12-3 or TRBV12-4 and TRBJ1-1, with D possibly matching TRBD1 (6 bases). V lost 4 bases to trimming and J lost 4 bases, with 10 bases between them. The CDR3 spans 13 residues.

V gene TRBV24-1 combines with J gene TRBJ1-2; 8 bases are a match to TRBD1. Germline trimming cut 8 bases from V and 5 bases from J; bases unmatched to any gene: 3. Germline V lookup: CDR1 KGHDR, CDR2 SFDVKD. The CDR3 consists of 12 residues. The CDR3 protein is CATTRTGYGYTF. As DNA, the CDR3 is TGTGCCACCACCAGGACAGGGTATGGCTACACCTTC.

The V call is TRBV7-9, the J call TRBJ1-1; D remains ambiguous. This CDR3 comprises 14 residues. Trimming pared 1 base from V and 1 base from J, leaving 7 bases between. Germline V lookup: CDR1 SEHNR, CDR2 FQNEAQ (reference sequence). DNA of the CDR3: TGTGCCAGCAGCTTAGAGAGGAAGAACACTGAAGCTTTCTTT. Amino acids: CASSLERKNTEAFF.

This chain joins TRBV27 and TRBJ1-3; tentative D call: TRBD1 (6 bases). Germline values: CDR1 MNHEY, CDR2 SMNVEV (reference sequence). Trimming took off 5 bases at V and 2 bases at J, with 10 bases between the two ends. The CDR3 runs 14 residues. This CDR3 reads CASSQNRAGNTIYF. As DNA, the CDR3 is TGTGCCAGCAGTCAGAACAGGGCTGGAAACACCATATATTTT.

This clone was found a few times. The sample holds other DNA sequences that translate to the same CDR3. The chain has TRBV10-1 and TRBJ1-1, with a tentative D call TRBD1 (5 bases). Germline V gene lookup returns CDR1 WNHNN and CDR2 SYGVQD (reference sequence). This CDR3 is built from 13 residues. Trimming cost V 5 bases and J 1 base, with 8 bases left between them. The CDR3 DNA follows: TGCGCCAGCAGTCGGGACTCGAACACTGAAGCTTTCTTT. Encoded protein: CASSRDSNTEAFF.

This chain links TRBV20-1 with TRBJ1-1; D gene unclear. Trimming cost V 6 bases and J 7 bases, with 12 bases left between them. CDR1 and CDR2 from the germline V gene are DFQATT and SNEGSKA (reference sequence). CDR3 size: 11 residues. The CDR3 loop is CSATGLGEAFF. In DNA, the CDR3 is TGCAGTGCAACGGGTCTGGGTGAAGCTTTCTTT.

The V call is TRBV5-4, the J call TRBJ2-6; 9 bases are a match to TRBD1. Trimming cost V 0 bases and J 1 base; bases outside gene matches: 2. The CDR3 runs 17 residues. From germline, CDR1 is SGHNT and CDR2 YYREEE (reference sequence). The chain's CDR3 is CASSLGGQGSGANVLTF. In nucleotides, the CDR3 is TGTGCCAGCAGCTTGGGGGGACAGGGATCTGGGGCCAACGTCCTGACTTTC.

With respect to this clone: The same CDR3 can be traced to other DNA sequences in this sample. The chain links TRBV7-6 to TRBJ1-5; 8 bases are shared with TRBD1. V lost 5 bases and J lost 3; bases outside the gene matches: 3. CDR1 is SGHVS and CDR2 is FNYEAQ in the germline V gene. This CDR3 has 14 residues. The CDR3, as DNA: TGTGCCAGCAGCCAGACAGGGGACAATCAGCCCCAGCATTTT. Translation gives CASSQTGDNQPQHF.

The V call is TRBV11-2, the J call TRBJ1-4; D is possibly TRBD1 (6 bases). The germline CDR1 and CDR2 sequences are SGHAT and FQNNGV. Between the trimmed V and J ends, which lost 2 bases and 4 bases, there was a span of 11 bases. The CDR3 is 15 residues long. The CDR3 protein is CASSLWGQYNEKLFF. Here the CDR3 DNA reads TGTGCCAGCAGCTTATGGGGGCAGTATAATGAAAAACTGTTTTTT.